This T cell receptor (beta chain) was recorded in a study of cytomegalovirus exposure and HLA in healthy donors. Study-wide results and caveats: According to the study, approximately 150 TCR beta chains were cytomegalovirus-associated. Testing in vitro showed three CMV-associated chains specific for CMV antigens. In the 95 to 150 validation repertoires, a later analysis found that first-cohort TCR clusters tended to co-occur.

Points on this clone: Its antigen is still unknown.

Clones were read by immunoSEQ multiplex PCR, and TCRdb kept only the in-frame ones, dropping some. The sample consists of 90,000 to 120,000 clones, roughly 95% of them appearing once. Separate from the 666-subject first cohort was the approximately 130-subject validation cohort, to which the donors belonged. Germline lookup yields CDR1 SGHTA and CDR2 FQGNSA. Trimming cost V 6 bases and J 7 bases; bases outside gene matches: 10. CDR3 size: 15 residues. The clonotype comes from a woman between 18 and 29 years old in good health and CMV-seronegative. Material for sequencing was PBMCs. The gene calls are TRBV7-2 and TRBJ2-1, with 9 bases lining up with TRBD2. The CDR3 nucleotides read TGTGCCAGCAGTCCCGGGACTAGCAAAGGGAATGAGCAGTTCTTC. It specifies CASSPGTSKGNEQFF.